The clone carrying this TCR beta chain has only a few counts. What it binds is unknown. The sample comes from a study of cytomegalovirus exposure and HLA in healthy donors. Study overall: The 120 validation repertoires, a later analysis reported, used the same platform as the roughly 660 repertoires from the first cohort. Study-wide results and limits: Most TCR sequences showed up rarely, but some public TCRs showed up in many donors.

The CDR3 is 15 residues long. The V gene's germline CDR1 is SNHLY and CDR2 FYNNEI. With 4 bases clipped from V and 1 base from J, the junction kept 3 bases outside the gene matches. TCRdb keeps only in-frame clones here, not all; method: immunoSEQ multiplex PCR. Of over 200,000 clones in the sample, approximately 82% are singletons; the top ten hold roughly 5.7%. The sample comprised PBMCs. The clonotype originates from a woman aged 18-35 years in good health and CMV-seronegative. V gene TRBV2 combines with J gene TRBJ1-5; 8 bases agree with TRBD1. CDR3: CASSGQGTSNQPQHF. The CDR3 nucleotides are TGTGCCAGCAGTGGACAGGGGACCAGCAATCAGCCCCAGCATTTT.